A single sample is the source of the 30 T cell receptor beta chains below, sequenced in a study of T cells expressing NK-cell markers. TCRdb reanalyzed the 5' RACE reads, giving one entry per CDR3 protein sequence and no DNA. The sample table sets out 250,000 or so distinct CDR3 sequences. Sequencing input: blood T cells: a sorted CD56 or NKG2C T cell subset, CD4+ or CD8+ T cells, or bulk PBMC T cells (not recorded which). Receptors were obtained from a woman aged 18 to 75 in good health.

This chain's CDR3 is CASSLDEGRFQPQHF. The chain has TRBV7-2 and TRBJ1-5. The CDR3 runs 15 residues. Germline CDR1 SGHTA, CDR2 FQGNSA.

This chain connects TRBV12-3 or TRBV12-4 to TRBJ2-1; the TCRdb call, TRBD1, lacks DNA for checking. This CDR3 is 15 amino acids long. CDR3 in amino acids: CASSSQGGTYNEQFF.

V gene TRBV6-5 combines with J gene TRBJ1-3; TCRdb indicates TRBD1, and absent DNA this call remains unverified. CDR1 MNHEY and CDR2 SVGAGI come from the germline V gene. The CDR3 consists of 19 residues. CDR3 sequence reads: CASSYSNRRQGASGNTIYF.

The chain employs TRBV7-2 and TRBJ1-6. The CDR3 length is 15 residues. Germline V lookup: CDR1 SGHTA, CDR2 FQGNSA. CDR3 sequence: CASSFSPTYNSPLHF.

J is TRBJ1-1 and V is TRBV18. Germline assignment: CDR1 KGHSH and CDR2 LQKENI. The CDR3 consists of 12 residues. The CDR3 sequence is CASSPLNTEAFF.

The chain is built from TRBV4-3 and TRBJ1-1; the TCRdb D gene call, TRBD1, has no DNA to confirm it. The germline gives CDR1 LGHNA, CDR2 YSLEER. The CDR3 loop spans 14 amino acids. The CDR3 protein is CASSHGRENTEAFF.

The chain joins TRBV3-1 to TRBJ2-3. The CDR3 consists of 14 residues. The germline V gene encodes CDR1 LGHDT and CDR2 YNNKEL (reference sequence). CDR3 sequence: CASSRGLGADTQYF.

The rearrangement joins TRBV5-1 to TRBJ2-3; TCRdb's D gene call, TRBD2, goes unchecked for lack of DNA. Per germline, CDR1 SGHRS and CDR2 YFSETQ. This CDR3 region has 16 residues. The CDR3 region is CASSLGTSGSGDTQYF.

The rearrangement joins TRBV28 to TRBJ2-3. Germline loops: CDR1 MDHEN, CDR2 SYDVKM. The CDR3 extends over 17 amino acids. The chain's CDR3 is CASSLAGRILFTDTQYF.

The chain has TRBV5-1 and TRBJ2-3; TCRdb's D call, TRBD1, is unchecked because there is no DNA. The CDR3 has 17 residues. CDR1 SGHRS and CDR2 YFSETQ come from the germline V gene. The CDR3 loop is CASSLLTGLPHTDTQYF.

This sequence joins TRBV11-2 and TRBJ2-6. This CDR3 comprises 16 residues. Germline V gene lookup returns CDR1 SGHAT and CDR2 FQNNGV. The CDR3 loop is CASSQRRTPGANVLTF. The full variable domain, its missing parts supplied by reference TRBV11-2 and TRBJ2-6, is EAGVAQSPRYKIIEKRQSVAFWCNPISGHATLYWYQQILGQGPKLLIQFQNNGVVDDSQLPKDRFSAERLKGVDSTLKIQPAKLEDSAVYLCASSQRRTPGANVLTFGAGSRLTVL.

This sequence joins TRBV11-2 and TRBJ1-2; there is no DNA to check the TCRdb D call of TRBD1. Germline CDR1 SGHAT, CDR2 FQNNGV. This CDR3 is built from 16 residues. The CDR3 spells CASSLDPGQSNYGYTF.

The chain links TRBV5-1 to TRBJ2-1. The germline V gene has CDR1 SGHRS and CDR2 YFSETQ. The CDR3 covers 13 residues. CDR3 residues: CASSWTSYNEQFF.

The V call is TRBV18, the J call TRBJ1-1; checking the TCRdb D call of TRBD1 is not possible without DNA. Germline CDR1 and CDR2: KGHSH and LQKENI. The CDR3 is 14 amino acids. The CDR3 sequence is CASSLIQGNTEAFF.

V usage is TRBV12-3 or TRBV12-4 and J usage is TRBJ2-5; TCRdb proposes TRBD1, but this gene call is untestable without DNA. This CDR3 has 15 amino acids. The CDR3 here is CASRAPGRPGETQYF.

The chain combines TRBV20-1 with TRBJ2-1; checking the TCRdb D call of TRBD1 is not possible without DNA. CDR1 and CDR2 from the germline V gene are DFQATT and SNEGSKA (reference sequence). CDR3 length equals 15 residues. The CDR3 spells CSVTAFGQGFNEQFF.

V and J are TRBV30 and TRBJ2-1; TCRdb names TRBD1, which stays unverified in the absence of DNA. The CDR3 is made up of 12 amino acids. Germline-derived CDR1 and CDR2 are GTSNPN and SVGIG (reference sequence). The CDR3 protein is CAHINRYNEQFF.

The V gene is TRBV29-1, the J gene TRBJ1-2; the TRBD1 assignment by TCRdb is unverifiable without DNA. CDR1 and CDR2 (germline): SQVTM, ANQGSEA. The CDR3 extends over 13 amino acids. CDR3 sequence: CSVDEPTPWGYTF. Supplemented by reference TRBV29-1 and TRBJ1-2, the full variable domain reads SAVISQKPSRDICQRGTSLTIQCQVDSQVTMMFWYRQQPGQSLTLIATANQGSEATYESGFVIDKFPISRPNLTFSTLTVSNMSPEDSSIYLCSVDEPTPWGYTFGSGTRLTVV.

The chain carries TRBV10-3 and TRBJ1-6; TCRdb names TRBD1, which stays unverified in the absence of DNA. There are 14 residues in the CDR3. Germline CDR1 and CDR2: ENHRY and SYGVKD. The CDR3 sequence is CATSTGIGNSPLHF.

This chain links TRBV5-4 with TRBJ1-1; there is no DNA to check the TCRdb D call of TRBD1. The CDR3 runs to 15 residues. The V gene's germline CDR1 is SGHNT and CDR2 YYREEE (reference sequence). CDR3 residues: CASSSRGRLNTEAFF.

The chain is built from TRBV7-2 and TRBJ2-3. CDR1 SGHTA and CDR2 FQGNSA come from the germline V gene. This CDR3 region has 15 residues. The CDR3 loop reads CASSLVGTSGDTQYF. Full variable domain (remainder filled in from reference TRBV7-2 and TRBJ2-3): GAGVSQSPSNKVTEKGKDVELRCDPISGHTALYWYRQSLGQGLEFLIYFQGNSAPDKSGLPSDRFSAERTGGSVSTLTIQRTQQEDSAVYLCASSLVGTSGDTQYFGPGTRLTVL.

This rearrangement joins TRBV6-1 to TRBJ1-2. The germline gives CDR1 MNHNS, CDR2 SASEGT. This CDR3 is 13 amino acids long. CDR3 region: CASRSRMSYGYTF.

This chain uses TRBV20-1 with TRBJ2-1; TCRdb designates TRBD1, a call that cannot be tested without DNA. Germline-derived CDR1 and CDR2 are DFQATT and SNEGSKA (reference sequence). This CDR3 comprises 23 residues. This chain's CDR3 is CSARDRRPSQDHDRVSSYNEQFF.

The V call is TRBV5-4, the J call TRBJ2-2; TCRdb returns TRBD1, unconfirmable since there is no DNA. The CDR3 spans 15 residues. The germline V gene encodes CDR1 SGHNT and CDR2 YYREEE (reference sequence). The CDR3 spells CASSYRGANTGELFF.

The CDR3 sequence is CASSLAPTTRRETQYF. J is TRBJ2-5 and V is TRBV7-6. Germline values: CDR1 SGHVS, CDR2 FNYEAQ. This CDR3 is built from 16 residues.

V usage is TRBV2 and J usage is TRBJ1-1. CDR1 is SNHLY, CDR2 FYNNEI, per germline. The CDR3 totals 16 residues. The CDR3 sequence: CACSEVRVLMNTEAFF.

The rearrangement joins TRBV19 to TRBJ2-3; TCRdb indicates TRBD1, and absent DNA this call remains unverified. The CDR3 is 13 residues long. In germline, CDR1 is LNHDA, CDR2 SQIVND (reference sequence). CDR3 loop: CASSMTRGDTQYF.

The rearrangement links TRBV11-2 to TRBJ2-5. Germline V gene lookup returns CDR1 SGHAT and CDR2 FQNNGV. The CDR3 has 15 amino acids. CDR3 loop: CASTKGSLGEETQYF.

The CDR3: CASSLLGDTQYF. This chain joins TRBV12-3 or TRBV12-4 and TRBJ2-3. The length of the CDR3 is 12 residues.

The V and J genes are TRBV4-2 and TRBJ2-1; TCRdb indicates TRBD2, and absent DNA this call remains unverified. The CDR3 length is 14 residues. CDR1 is LGHNA, CDR2 YNFKEQ, per germline. This chain's CDR3 is CASSPWTSGPRQFF.